A single sample gave rise to the 27 T cell receptor beta chains below, sequenced in a study of blood T cell repertoires in COVID-19. Clones were sequenced by immunoSEQ multiplex PCR, and TCRdb holds only the in-frame ones, with some missing. The data contain 56,000 or so clones, 84% of them seen just once; the ten biggest clones take up approximately 13%. The sequenced sample consisted of peripheral blood. The receptors derive from a woman older than 75 with acute or convalescent COVID-19.

This clone was counted at least ten times. The chain recombines TRBV19 with TRBJ1-5, with a possible D match to TRBD1 (6 bases). CDR3 length: 13 residues. Germline loops: CDR1 LNHDA, CDR2 SQIVND (reference sequence). The V end lost 4 bases, the J end lost 5 bases, and 9 bases lay between the germline ends. CDR3 nucleotide sequence: TGTGCCAGTAGTACTAACAGGGATCAGCCCCAGCATTTT. Translation: CASSTNRDQPQHF.

V and J are TRBV6-5 and TRBJ2-5; a possible D gene is TRBD2 (7 bases). The V end lost 4 bases, the J end lost 4 bases, and 19 bases lay between the germline ends. Germline CDR1 MNHEY, CDR2 SVGAGI. The CDR3 has 16 amino acids. The CDR3 sequence is CASSFNMGGQIETQYF. Here the CDR3 DNA reads TGTGCCAGCAGTTTCAACATGGGGGGGCAGATAGAGACCCAGTACTTC.

This sequence joins TRBV3-1 (or the pseudogene TRBV3-2) and TRBJ1-5; tentatively, D is TRBD1 (6 bases). V dropped 5 bases and J dropped 4 bases, with 15 bases sitting between them. Germline V CDR1 and CDR2: LGHDT, YNNKEL (reference sequence). CDR3 length equals 15 residues. Written as DNA, the CDR3 is TGTGCCAGCAGCGCCGGGACATTCTCAAATCAGCCCCAGCATTTT. This sequence encodes CASSAGTFSNQPQHF.

The chain carries TRBV12-3 or TRBV12-4 and TRBJ1-2; 7 nucleotides match TRBD1. V lost 1 base to trimming and J lost 7 bases; unmatched junction nucleotides: 3. This CDR3 has 13 amino acids. The chain's CDR3 is CASSLGQGVGYTF. CDR3 DNA sequence: TGTGCCAGCAGTTTAGGGCAGGGGGTTGGCTACACCTTC.

This rearrangement joins TRBV5-1 to TRBJ1-6; 12 bases are a match to TRBD1. V dropped 4 bases and J dropped 10; count of bases not matched to a gene: 6. The CDR3 runs to 15 residues. Germline CDR1 SGHRS, CDR2 YFSETQ. The CDR3 loop is CASSPGTGGMSPLHF. The CDR3 DNA sequence: TGCGCCAGCAGCCCGGGGACAGGGGGCATGTCACCCCTCCACTTT.

J is TRBJ1-3 and V is TRBV29-1; 7 bases are shared with TRBD1. The CDR3 runs to 14 residues. After removal of 6 bases from V and 4 bases from J, the junction contained 9 bases not matched to a gene. Germline CDR1 reads SQVTM; CDR2 reads ANQGSEA. CDR3 protein: CSVGPGGLGNTIYF. CDR3 sequence (DNA): TGCAGCGTCGGGCCAGGGGGGCTCGGAAACACCATATATTTT.

This clone has a single count. V and J are TRBV27 and TRBJ1-4, with TRBD1 matching 10 bases. Germline V CDR1 and CDR2: MNHEY, SMNVEV (reference sequence). Losses at the gene ends were 2 bases for V and 8 bases for J; bases not matched to a gene: 8. The length of the CDR3 is 16 residues. The CDR3 bases are TGTGCCAGCAGTTTAGGTTGGGGACAGGGGAGCGAAAAACTGTTTTTT. This codes for CASSLGWGQGSEKLFF.

The chain carries TRBV11-2 and TRBJ2-7, with 9 bases fitting TRBD1. CDR1 and CDR2 from the germline V gene are SGHAT and FQNNGV. The CDR3 sequence is 14 residues long. V trimming: 5 bases; J trimming: 3 bases; junction bases outside the gene matches: 5. This chain's CDR3 is CASSARTGDYEQYF. The CDR3 DNA is TGTGCCAGCAGCGCCCGGACAGGGGACTACGAGCAGTACTTC.

The chain combines TRBV5-6 with TRBJ1-2; the match to TRBD1 covers 9 bases. V shed 4 bases, J shed 7 bases, and the junction held 8 bases outside the gene matches. This CDR3 has 14 amino acids. The germline CDR1 and CDR2 sequences are SGHDT and YYEEEE. The CDR3, as DNA: TGTGCCAGCAGCAGCTGGGACAGGGTGGCTGGCTACACCTTC. This codes for CASSSWDRVAGYTF.

The rearrangement links TRBV7-3 to TRBJ2-3; D remains ambiguous. Looked up from germline, CDR1 is SGHTA and CDR2 is FQGTGA. Between the trimmed V and J ends, which lost 4 bases and 3 bases, there was a span of 11 bases. This CDR3 comprises 14 residues. CDR3 nucleotide sequence: TGTGCCAGCAGCTATAAGAGCCCAACAGATACGCAGTATTTT. It encodes CASSYKSPTDTQYF.

The CDR3 spells CAWSSERGPNQPQHF. CDR3 in DNA: TGTGCCTGGAGTTCGGAAAGGGGGCCCAATCAGCCCCAGCATTTT. The chain has TRBV30 and TRBJ1-5; 7 bases line up with TRBD1. The J segment lost 3 bases and the V segment lost 2 bases, leaving 7 bases of the junction unmatched. The length of the CDR3 is 15 residues. Germline CDR1 reads GTSNPN; CDR2 reads SVGIG (reference sequence).

This chain joins TRBV5-1 and TRBJ1-6, with a tentative D call TRBD1 (5 bases). CDR1 SGHRS and CDR2 YFSETQ come from the germline V gene. Trimming removed 4 bases from V and 9 bases from J, with 17 bases in between. The CDR3 totals 15 residues. CDR3: CASSDAGGWISPLHF. The CDR3 region has the DNA TGCGCCAGCAGCGACGCGGGGGGTTGGATTTCACCCCTCCACTTT.

V gene TRBV7-2 combines with J gene TRBJ2-1; 10 bases are shared with TRBD2. V dropped 2 bases and J dropped 3; count of bases not matched to a gene: 4. Germline CDR1 SGHTA, CDR2 FQGNSA. The CDR3 sequence is 16 residues long. CDR3 nucleotide sequence: TGTGCCAGCAGCTTATCTCCTAGCGGGGGCTACAATGAGCAGTTCTTC. Its translation is CASSLSPSGGYNEQFF.

The rearrangement uses TRBV2 and TRBJ2-2, with 7 bases that match TRBD1. Germline CDR1 is SNHLY and CDR2 is FYNNEI. The CDR3 length is 15 residues. V trimming: 4 bases; J trimming: 4 bases; junction bases outside the gene matches: 6. The chain's CDR3 is CASSVEGAPTGELFF. DNA of the CDR3: TGTGCCAGCAGTGTCGAGGGGGCGCCCACCGGGGAGCTGTTTTTT.

The J gene is TRBJ2-3, the V gene TRBV19; D might be TRBD2 (5 bases). Germline V gives CDR1 LNHDA, CDR2 SQIVND (reference sequence). This CDR3 has 13 amino acids. The V end lost 5 bases, the J end lost 0 bases, and 6 bases lay between the germline ends. CDR3 coding DNA: TGTGCCAGTAGTTGGACTAGCACAGATACGCAGTATTTT. The encoded protein is CASSWTSTDTQYF.

V is TRBV25-1 and J is TRBJ1-2; no clear D gene. The CDR3 extends over 13 amino acids. The germline V and J ends were trimmed by 8 bases and 7 bases, with 17 bases remaining between them. Per the germline V gene, CDR1 is MGHDK and CDR2 is SYGVNS. CDR3 region: CASASGYTTGYTF. The CDR3 DNA follows: TGTGCCAGCGCTTCCGGGTATACTACTGGCTACACCTTC.

The chain couples TRBV29-1 to TRBJ2-5; perhaps TRBD1 as D (5 bases). The CDR3 spans 12 residues. Per germline, CDR1 SQVTM and CDR2 ANQGSEA. Trimming stripped 8 bases from V and 3 bases from J, with 13 bases between. The CDR3 DNA follows: TGCAGCCTGGGAACAGGCAAAGAGACCCAGTACTTC. Translation: CSLGTGKETQYF. The whole variable domain, remainder taken from reference TRBV29-1 and TRBJ2-5, is SAVISQKPSRDICQRGTSLTIQCQVDSQVTMMFWYRQQPGQSLTLIATANQGSEATYESGFVIDKFPISRPNLTFSTLTVSNMSPEDSSIYLCSLGTGKETQYFGPGTRLLVL.

This chain connects TRBV19 to TRBJ1-2; unclear D gene. The CDR3 is made up of 18 amino acids. Germline-derived CDR1 and CDR2 are LNHDA and SQIVND (reference sequence). With 3 bases removed from V and 2 bases from J, the gap between germline ends came to 22 bases. The CDR3 nucleotides are TGTGCCAGTAGTATCGGAGGGCGCGTGTTCGTTGAGAACTATGGCTACACCTTC. Protein: CASSIGGRVFVENYGYTF.

This clone was seen a few times. The sample has other DNA sequences that encode this CDR3 too. The chain uses TRBV28 and TRBJ1-4, with 9 bases identical to TRBD1. The CDR3 is made up of 14 amino acids. The germline CDR1 and CDR2 sequences are MDHEN and SYDVKM. V lost 2 bases and J lost 8; bases outside the gene matches: 3. CDR3 amino acids: CASSLDRGREKLFF. In DNA, the CDR3 is TGTGCCAGCAGTTTAGACAGGGGGAGGGAAAAACTGTTTTTT.

The table lists this clone with a count of one. The CDR3 nucleotides read TGTGCCATCAGTCAGGGTTTGGGCAACACCATATATTTT. This encodes CAISQGLGNTIYF. The V and J genes are TRBV10-3 and TRBJ1-3; tentative D call: TRBD1 (5 bases). Per germline, CDR1 ENHRY and CDR2 SYGVKD. This CDR3 contains 13 residues. The V end was cut by 5 bases, the J end by 7 bases, with 12 bases between.

The chain links TRBV15 to TRBJ1-1, with TRBD1 matching 8 bases. The V and J ends lost 4 bases and 3 bases, in that order; junction bases with no gene match: 7. In germline, CDR1 is LNHNV, CDR2 YYDKDF (reference sequence). CDR3 length equals 15 residues. The DNA for the CDR3 is TGTGCCACCAGCATGAGACAGGGGAGTTACACTGAAGCTTTCTTT. The encoded protein is CATSMRQGSYTEAFF.

CDR3 residues: CASSPGTAYEQYF. The CDR3 region has the DNA TGTGCCAGCAGCCCGGGGACAGCCTACGAGCAGTACTTC. The chain joins TRBV11-3 to TRBJ2-7; TRBD1 matches 7 bases. Germline V gene sequence: CDR1 SGHNT, CDR2 YENEEA. V shed 5 bases and J 2 bases; nucleotides not matched to a gene: 3. CDR3 length equals 13 residues.

This chain uses TRBV6-1 with TRBJ2-3; tentatively, D is TRBD2 (6 bases). This CDR3 is 17 amino acids long. Per the germline V gene, CDR1 is MNHNS and CDR2 is SASEGT. Between the trimmed V and J ends, which lost 4 bases and 1 base, there was a span of 18 bases. The CDR3 coding sequence is TGTGCCAGCAGTGGCCCCGGGACTTCCCTTGGCACAGATACGCAGTATTTT. Its protein is CASSGPGTSLGTDTQYF.

This chain joins TRBV28 and TRBJ2-1; TRBD1 agrees at 10 bases. Germline V gives CDR1 MDHEN, CDR2 SYDVKM. After removal of 6 bases from V and 8 bases from J, the junction contained 13 bases not matched to a gene. The CDR3 spans 16 residues. The CDR3 spells CASSQDRQGAWHEQFF. The CDR3 nucleotides are TGTGCCAGCAGCCAAGACAGACAGGGGGCCTGGCATGAGCAGTTCTTC.

The rearrangement joins TRBV5-5 to TRBJ1-1; TRBD1 aligns across 9 bases. The CDR3 runs to 14 residues. Per the germline V gene, CDR1 is SGHKS and CDR2 is YYEKEE (reference sequence). V lost 2 bases and J lost 5; bases outside the gene matches: 4. The CDR3 protein is CASSLQGARTEAFF. The CDR3 region has the DNA TGTGCCAGCAGCTTACAGGGGGCGCGGACTGAAGCTTTCTTT.

This chain connects TRBV19 to TRBJ1-2; D not resolved. The germline gives CDR1 LNHDA, CDR2 SQIVND (reference sequence). The CDR3 contains 16 residues. V lost 3 bases to trimming and J lost 4 bases, with 18 bases between them. CDR3 amino acids: CASSIRSHGFAYGYTF. DNA of the CDR3: TGTGCCAGTAGTATCAGGTCCCACGGTTTCGCCTATGGCTACACCTTC.

The rearrangement joins TRBV5-4 to TRBJ2-7; TRBD2 agrees at 10 bases. The CDR3 runs 15 residues. V shed 0 bases, J shed 4 bases, and the junction held 4 bases outside the gene matches. Germline V gives CDR1 SGHNT, CDR2 YYREEE (reference sequence). The CDR3 nucleotides read TGTGCCAGCAGCTTGGCGCCTAGCGGGGGTTACGAGCAGTACTTC. It codes for CASSLAPSGGYEQYF.